Presented here are 27 T cell receptor beta chains from one specimen sequenced in a study of pediatric ulcerative colitis. Sequenced by immunoSEQ multiplex PCR; TCRdb stores in-frame clones only, minus some. The sample lists 60,000 to 75,000 clones, 77% occurring once. Sequences were obtained from blood. Receptors originate from a boy aged 10-17 years with moderate ulcerative colitis.

The chain uses TRBV5-1 and TRBJ2-7; D might be TRBD2 (5 bases). Germline lookup yields CDR1 SGHRS and CDR2 YFSETQ. Between the trimmed V and J ends, which lost 3 bases and 6 bases, there was a span of 19 bases. The CDR3 has 15 amino acids. In nucleotides, the CDR3 is TGCGCCAGCAGCTCCACTGTCGGGCAGGCGGGCGAGCAGTACTTC. It specifies CASSSTVGQAGEQYF.

This chain links TRBV5-1 with TRBJ1-1, with TRBD1 matching over 8 bases. The V and J ends lost 4 bases and 1 base, in that order; junction bases with no gene match: 3. The germline gives CDR1 SGHRS, CDR2 YFSETQ. The CDR3 contains 14 residues. CDR3 sequence: CASSPDRENTEAFF. In nucleotides, the CDR3 is TGCGCCAGCAGCCCGGACAGGGAGAACACTGAAGCTTTCTTT.

The sample holds a few counts of this clone. The rearrangement joins TRBV27 to TRBJ2-7; D is ambiguous. This CDR3 has 13 residues. V lost 3 bases, J lost 2 bases, and 8 bases lay in between. Germline V gene data show CDR1 as MNHEY and CDR2 as SMNVEV (reference sequence). CDR3 residues: CASSFVGTYEQYF. Written as DNA, the CDR3 is TGTGCCAGCAGTTTCGTGGGGACCTACGAGCAGTACTTC.

J is TRBJ2-7 and V is TRBV2; D gene unclear. CDR3 length: 13 amino acids. In germline, CDR1 is SNHLY, CDR2 FYNNEI. V was cut by 8 bases and J by 1 base, with 12 bases left in between. CDR3 DNA: TGTGCCAGCTTGGGAATCGGGTCCTACGAGCAGTACTTC. Translating it yields CASLGIGSYEQYF.

The sample holds a few counts of this clone. This chain connects TRBV5-4 to TRBJ2-7; weak D call: TRBD2 (5 bases). The germline gives CDR1 SGHNT, CDR2 YYREEE (reference sequence). V lost 4 bases to trimming and J lost 0 bases, with 11 bases between them. The CDR3 totals 14 residues. The CDR3: CASSEDGNSYEQYF. For the CDR3, the DNA is TGTGCCAGCAGCGAAGACGGGAACTCCTACGAGCAGTACTTC.

This chain connects TRBV2 to TRBJ2-5, with D unclear. Germline V gene data show CDR1 as SNHLY and CDR2 as FYNNEI. The V end lost 4 bases, the J end lost 5 bases, and 17 bases lay between the germline ends. This CDR3 is 15 amino acids long. CDR3 sequence (DNA): TGTGCCAGCAGTGTTGTATTAGAGAGTGAGGAGACCCAGTACTTC. Its translation is CASSVVLESEETQYF. The full variable domain, completed using reference TRBV2 and TRBJ2-5, is EPEVTQTPSHQVTQMGQEVILRCVPISNHLYFYWYRQILGQKVEFLVSFYNNEISEKSEIFDDQFSVERPDGSNFTLKIRSTKLEDSAMYFCASSVVLESEETQYFGPGTRLLVL.

This chain connects TRBV4-2 to TRBJ2-3, with D possibly TRBD2 on 6 matching bases. V was pared by 5 bases and J by 5 bases, with 14 bases between. Per germline, CDR1 LGHNA and CDR2 YNFKEQ. There are 14 residues in the CDR3. The CDR3 spells CASSDHGTQDTQYF. The CDR3 nucleotides read TGTGCCAGCAGCGACCATGGGACTCAAGATACGCAGTATTTT.

This sequence joins TRBV6-5 and TRBJ2-6; D unresolved. V lost 6 bases, J lost 2 bases, and 11 bases lay in between. Germline CDR1 reads MNHEY; CDR2 reads SVGAGI. The CDR3 loop spans 15 amino acids. The CDR3 protein is CASSISPPGANVLTF. CDR3 DNA sequence: TGTGCCAGCAGCATTAGCCCCCCTGGGGCCAACGTCCTGACTTTC.

V gene TRBV10-2 combines with J gene TRBJ2-6; 7 bases match TRBD1. Germline V gene lookup returns CDR1 WSHSY and CDR2 SAAADI. This CDR3 is 18 amino acids long. The junction had 16 bases not matched to a gene; V was cut back by 10 bases and J by 1 base. CDR3 region: CATLSQGNSVSGANVLTF. In nucleotides, the CDR3 is TGCGCCACCCTCTCACAGGGGAATTCCGTGTCTGGGGCCAACGTCCTGACTTTC.

This chain uses TRBV7-9 with TRBJ2-1, with 12 bases identical to TRBD2. The V segment lost 5 bases and the J segment 8 bases; nucleotides outside the gene matches: 10. This CDR3 region has 16 residues. Germline V CDR1 and CDR2: SEHNR, FQNEAQ (reference sequence). The CDR3: CASSPSSGRVNYEQFF. For the CDR3, the DNA is TGTGCCAGCAGCCCCTCTAGCGGGAGGGTGAACTATGAGCAGTTCTTC.

The chain couples TRBV19 to TRBJ1-4; D remains ambiguous. This CDR3 has 15 residues. Looked up from germline, CDR1 is LNHDA and CDR2 is SQIVND (reference sequence). Deletions cut 3 bases from V and 4 bases from J, with 12 bases between. The CDR3 DNA reads as TGTGCCAGTAGTATCGGAGGCACTCTTAATGAAAAACTGTTTTTT. Translating gives CASSIGGTLNEKLFF.

This clone was seen once. V is TRBV5-1 and J is TRBJ2-1, with 9 bases fitting TRBD2. This CDR3 is built from 14 residues. Germline trimming cut 4 bases from V and 9 bases from J; bases unmatched to any gene: 8. Germline CDR1 reads SGHRS; CDR2 reads YFSETQ. Here the CDR3 reads CASSPSSSGSEQFF. The CDR3 nucleotides are TGCGCCAGCAGCCCGTCGAGTAGCGGGAGTGAGCAGTTCTTC.

The chain's CDR3 is CASSPVRQGVAGANVLTF. The CDR3 nucleotides are TGCGCCAGCAGCCCAGTCCGACAGGGGGTAGCAGGGGCCAACGTCCTGACTTTC. This chain connects TRBV4-3 to TRBJ2-6; 9 bases fit TRBD1. CDR3 length: 18 amino acids. J lost 4 bases, V lost 4 bases, and 11 bases had no gene match. The germline V gene has CDR1 LGHNA and CDR2 YSLEER.

Here the CDR3 reads CAWSKGRETQYF. The CDR3 DNA reads TGTGCCTGGTCTAAGGGGCGGGAGACCCAGTACTTC. This chain joins TRBV30 and TRBJ2-5, with D possibly matching TRBD1 (5 bases). This CDR3 comprises 12 residues. Between the trimmed V and J ends, which lost 5 bases and 5 bases, there was a span of 12 bases. Per the germline V gene, CDR1 is GTSNPN and CDR2 is SVGIG (reference sequence).

Only one count was recorded for this clone. The V gene is TRBV9, the J gene TRBJ2-7; D may correspond to TRBD1 or TRBD2 (5 bases each). Germline V lookup: CDR1 SGDLS, CDR2 YYNGEE. Trimming left V 0 bases short and J 2 bases short, with 12 bases between. The CDR3 spans 15 residues. The CDR3 here is CASSVAWGSPYEQYF. In DNA, the CDR3 is TGTGCCAGCAGCGTAGCTTGGGGGAGCCCCTACGAGCAGTACTTC.

J is TRBJ1-2 and V is TRBV19; no clear D. V dropped 1 base and J dropped 1 base, with 7 bases sitting between them. Germline V CDR1 and CDR2: LNHDA, SQIVND (reference sequence). The CDR3 is 14 amino acids. In DNA form, the CDR3 reads TGTGCCAGTAGTATAGGGACGGATAACTATGGCTACACCTTC. Translated: CASSIGTDNYGYTF.

The chain recombines TRBV7-2 with TRBJ2-5; 14 bases line up with TRBD2. The CDR3 has 16 amino acids. The germline V gene encodes CDR1 SGHTA and CDR2 FQGNSA. The ends lost 3 bases at V and 5 bases at J; junction bases unmatched: 5. Here the CDR3 DNA reads TGTGCCAGCAGCTTTGGACTAGCGGGAGGAGGGGAGACCCAGTACTTC. This codes for CASSFGLAGGGETQYF.

This sequence joins TRBV5-1 and TRBJ2-7, with 9 bases fitting TRBD1. CDR3 length equals 14 residues. Looked up from germline, CDR1 is SGHRS and CDR2 is YFSETQ. The ends lost 4 bases at V and 3 bases at J; junction bases unmatched: 5. CDR3 protein: CASSGRTGDYEQYF. CDR3 nucleotide sequence: TGCGCCAGCAGCGGACGGACAGGGGACTACGAGCAGTACTTC.

This clone showed up just once. V and J are TRBV5-1 and TRBJ2-1; 11 bases agree with TRBD2. Germline V gene data show CDR1 as SGHRS and CDR2 as YFSETQ. The V gene end was trimmed by 4 bases and the J gene end by 9 bases; junction bases not matched to a gene: 9. The CDR3 runs to 15 residues. As DNA, the CDR3 is TGCGCCAGCAGCCAAACTAGCGGGAGAAGTGGTGAGCAGTTCTTC. Translating gives CASSQTSGRSGEQFF.

This rearrangement joins TRBV9 to TRBJ2-3, with D uncertain. The CDR3 runs to 12 residues. Trimming took off 2 bases at V and 5 bases at J, with 6 bases between the two ends. Germline-derived CDR1 and CDR2 are SGDLS and YYNGEE. The CDR3 DNA is TGTGCCAGCAGCGTTTGGGGAGATACGCAGTATTTT. Translation: CASSVWGDTQYF.

CDR3 DNA sequence: TGTGCCAGCAGCTTACACAGGGAAGAGACCCAGTACTTC. Amino acids: CASSLHREETQYF. The chain has TRBV7-3 and TRBJ2-5; perhaps TRBD1 as D (6 bases). V was shortened by 2 bases and J by 3 bases, with 7 bases between the two germline ends. The CDR3 covers 13 residues. The germline CDR1 and CDR2 sequences are SGHTA and FQGTGA. The whole variable domain, remainder taken from reference TRBV7-3 and TRBJ2-5, is GAGVSQTPSNKVTEKGKYVELRCDPISGHTALYWYRQSLGQGPEFLIYFQGTGAADDSGLPNDRFFAVRPEGSVSTLKIQRTERGDSAVYLCASSLHREETQYFGPGTRLLVL.

The chain joins TRBV11-2 to TRBJ2-5; D may be TRBD2 (5 bases). This CDR3 has 16 residues. V shed 5 bases and J shed 2 bases, with 18 bases lying between them. Per the germline V gene, CDR1 is SGHAT and CDR2 is FQNNGV. CDR3 nucleotides: TGTGCCAGCAGCCAGCGCCCAGGACTCGGGCAAGAGACCCAGTACTTC. It encodes CASSQRPGLGQETQYF.

The chain joins TRBV19 to TRBJ1-4; TRBD1 is a possible D gene (6 bases). The germline V gene has CDR1 LNHDA and CDR2 SQIVND (reference sequence). V gave up 3 bases and J gave up 8 bases, with 13 bases separating them. The CDR3 extends over 14 amino acids. In DNA form, the CDR3 reads TGTGCCAGTAGTATCTCCCGACAGGCAGAAAAACTGTTTTTT. It codes for CASSISRQAEKLFF.

J is TRBJ2-7 and V is TRBV10-2; TRBD2 is a possible D gene (6 bases). The V and J ends lost 9 bases and 9 bases respectively, with 27 bases between them. This CDR3 contains 15 residues. The V gene's germline CDR1 is WSHSY and CDR2 SAAADI. CDR3 loop: CASQGFGTDLRRQYF. The DNA for the CDR3 is TGCGCCAGTCAAGGATTCGGGACTGACCTACGACGGCAGTACTTC.

This clone was counted only a few times. This chain joins TRBV7-8 and TRBJ1-2; tentative D call: TRBD1 (6 bases). This CDR3 spans 12 amino acids. The germline CDR1 and CDR2 sequences are SGHVS and FQNEAQ. Trimming removed 5 bases at V and 4 bases at J, with 8 bases between. CDR3 sequence (DNA): TGTGCCAGCAGCGCACAGGGCTATGGCTACACCTTC. Its protein is CASSAQGYGYTF.

The chain recombines TRBV28 with TRBJ2-7, with 10 bases identical to TRBD1. Per the germline V gene, CDR1 is MDHEN and CDR2 is SYDVKM. V shed 3 bases and J 2 bases; nucleotides not matched to a gene: 4. The CDR3 extends over 15 amino acids. The CDR3 sequence: CASSFQGTGAYEQYF. CDR3 sequence (DNA): TGTGCCAGCAGTTTCCAAGGGACAGGGGCCTACGAGCAGTACTTC. The full variable domain, rest sourced from reference TRBV28 and TRBJ2-7, is DVKVTQSSRYLVKRTGEKVFLECVQDMDHENMFWYRQDPGLGLRLIYFSYDVKMKEKGDIPEGYSVSREKKERFSLILESASTNQTSMYLCASSFQGTGAYEQYFGPGTRLTVT.

The V gene is TRBV5-1, the J gene TRBJ2-3; TRBD2 matches at 8 bases. CDR3 length: 15 amino acids. V gave up 4 bases and J gave up 2 bases; unmatched junction bases: 6. The germline CDR1 and CDR2 sequences are SGHRS and YFSETQ. The CDR3 coding sequence is TGCGCCAGCAGCCGGGAGGGATATAACACAGATACGCAGTATTTT. As protein: CASSREGYNTDTQYF.